This is a list of T cell receptor beta chains from one sample in a study of early T cells in non-severe SARS-CoV-2 infection. One entry per CDR3 protein, called by TCRdb with MiXCR from the 5' RACE reads. The sample carries about 64,000 distinct CDR3 sequences, around 12% recorded once. Sequencing input: whole blood. The receptors were sampled from an adult who was a healthcare worker with PCR-confirmed SARS-CoV-2 infection or an uninfected control (not recorded which). The CDR3 runs from the conserved cysteine through the conserved F or W. The D gene is left open where the match is weak. The size field is filled for only some rows; it gives once, few, many or a size class.

d_call,j_call,v_call,clone_size,cdr3_aa,cdr3_nt
NA,TRBJ2-5,TRBV5-1,few,CASSFDELMEETQYF,TGCGCCAGCAGCTTTGACGAGCTCATGGAGGAGACCCAGTACTTC
NA,TRBJ2-7,TRBV5-6,few,CASSMTGISYEQYF,TGTGCCAGCAGCATGACAGGCATCTCCTACGAGCAGTACTTC
TRBD2,TRBJ2-7,TRBV4-3,NA,CASSQQSGGAYEQYF,TGCGCCAGCAGCCAACAAAGCGGGGGGGCGTACGAGCAGTACTTC
TRBD1,TRBJ2-7,TRBV28,many,CASTVPDRSYEQYF,TGTGCCAGCACCGTCCCGGACAGGTCCTACGAGCAGTACTTC
NA,TRBJ2-5,TRBV27,few,CASRRLQGAAPLMTQYF,TGTGCCAGCAGGAGATTACAGGGTGCGGCCCCGTTGATGACCCAGTACTTC
NA,TRBJ1-1,TRBV5-1,NA,CASSLRTVAGTEAFF,TGCGCCAGCAGCTTGCGTACGGTCGCGGGGACTGAAGCTTTCTTT
NA,TRBJ1-1,TRBV14,many,CASSPLGEYTEAFF,TGTGCCAGCAGCCCCCTCGGAGAGTACACTGAAGCTTTCTTT
NA,TRBJ2-3,TRBV4-3,NA,CASSQETGTDTQYF,TGCGCCAGCAGCCAAGAAACAGGGACAGATACGCAGTATTTT
TRBD1,TRBJ2-2,TRBV2,NA,CASRDESGTVNTGELFF,TGTGCCAGCAGGGACGAATCCGGGACAGTAAACACCGGGGAGCTGTTTTTT
NA,TRBJ1-1,TRBV27,NA,CASSHHTGSEAFF,TGTGCCAGCAGCCACCATACAGGGAGTGAAGCTTTCTTT
NA,TRBJ2-2,TRBV3-1,few,CASSPRQGLTNTGELFF,TGTGCCAGCAGCCCCAGACAGGGACTAACCAACACCGGGGAGCTGTTTTTT
NA,TRBJ1-1,TRBV4-3,many,CASSQAGWAEAFF,TGCGCCAGCAGCCAAGCTGGATGGGCTGAAGCTTTCTTT
TRBD1,TRBJ1-4,TRBV6-5,few,CASSHSLGQGGEKLFF,TGTGCCAGCAGCCACTCGCTCGGACAGGGTGGGGAAAAACTGTTTTTT
NA,TRBJ1-1,TRBV27,few,CASSLRGGYTEAFF,TGTGCCAGCAGTTTGCGGGGGGGTTACACTGAAGCTTTCTTT
NA,TRBJ2-7,TRBV5-1,many,CASSLREYEQYF,TGCGCCAGCAGCTTGAGGGAGTACGAGCAGTACTTC
NA,TRBJ1-1,TRBV11-3,NA,CASSLGTENTEAFF,TGTGCCAGCAGCTTGGGGACCGAGAACACTGAAGCTTTCTTT
NA,TRBJ2-2,TRBV12-3/TRBV12-4,NA,CASSLRGGDTGELFF,TGTGCCAGCAGTTTAAGGGGAGGTGACACCGGGGAGCTGTTTTTT
NA,TRBJ1-1,TRBV29-1,few,CSVDRGGRTEAFF,TGCAGCGTTGATCGCGGAGGGCGCACTGAAGCTTTCTTT
NA,TRBJ2-1,TRBV18,many,CASSPANEQFF,TGTGCCAGCTCACCCGCCAATGAGCAGTTCTTC
NA,TRBJ1-1,TRBV18,many,CASSRLRNTEAFF,TGTGCCAGCTCGCGGCTGAGAAACACTGAAGCTTTCTTT
NA,TRBJ1-1,TRBV5-8,NA,CASSLVTEAFF,TGTGCCAGCAGCTTGGTCACTGAAGCTTTCTTT
TRBD1,TRBJ2-5,TRBV29-1,many,CSAQGQIETAQYF,TGCAGCGCTCAGGGACAGATTGAGACGGCCCAGTACTTC
NA,TRBJ1-1,TRBV9,few,CASSVMPNTEAFF,TGTGCCAGCAGCGTGATGCCGAACACTGAAGCTTTCTTT
NA,TRBJ1-5,TRBV27,NA,CASSSSVGLSPQHF,TGTGCCAGCAGTTCCTCGGTGGGGTTGTCGCCCCAGCATTTT
TRBD1,TRBJ2-7,TRBV5-1,many,CASSAGQGMDEQYF,TGCGCCAGCAGCGCGGGACAGGGGATGGACGAGCAGTACTTC
NA,TRBJ1-5,TRBV14,many,CASSQGAEQPQHF,TGTGCCAGCAGCCAAGGAGCGGAGCAGCCCCAGCATTTT
TRBD2,TRBJ2-4,TRBV19,few,CASSMGGLLAKNIQYF,TGTGCCAGTAGTATGGGGGGACTACTAGCCAAAAACATTCAGTACTTC
TRBD2,TRBJ2-3,TRBV27,NA,CASSLTSERGDGDTQYF,TGTGCCAGCAGTTTAACCTCGGAGCGGGGGGATGGGGATACGCAGTATTTT
NA,TRBJ1-5,TRBV19,few,CASSIQEYSNQPQHF,TGTGCCAGTAGTATACAAGAATATAGCAATCAGCCCCAGCATTTT
TRBD1,TRBJ2-2,TRBV14,few,CASSQAGGLNTGELFF,TGTGCCAGCAGCCAAGCAGGGGGATTGAACACCGGGGAGCTGTTTTTT
TRBD1,TRBJ1-4,TRBV20-1,many,CSAVTGTNEKLFF,TGCAGTGCAGTGACAGGGACTAATGAAAAACTGTTTTTT
NA,TRBJ1-1,TRBV11-3,many,CASSSDMNTEAFF,TGTGCCAGCAGCTCCGACATGAACACTGAAGCTTTCTTT
NA,TRBJ2-1,TRBV11-2,few,CASSSPRGADYNEQFF,TGTGCCAGCAGCTCCCCCCGCGGGGCGGATTACAATGAGCAGTTCTTC
NA,TRBJ1-5,TRBV7-6,many,CASSPTESNQPQHF,TGTGCCAGCAGCCCGACAGAAAGCAATCAGCCCCAGCATTTT
TRBD2,TRBJ2-3,TRBV5-1,few,CASSIGTSHGADTQYF,TGCGCCAGCAGCATCGGGACTAGTCATGGCGCAGATACGCAGTATTTT
NA,TRBJ1-4,TRBV9,NA,CASSGRGGNEKLFF,TGTGCCAGCAGCGGGAGGGGAGGGAATGAAAAACTGTTTTTT
NA,TRBJ1-5,TRBV18,many,CASSPTGGLQPQHF,TGTGCCAGCTCACCCACGGGGGGCCTTCAGCCCCAGCATTTT
TRBD1,TRBJ1-2,TRBV7-9,few,CASSPPTGTVYGYTF,TGTGCCAGCAGCCCCCCTACCGGGACAGTGTATGGCTACACCTTC
NA,TRBJ1-2,TRBV6-6,many,CAGSYSTGLGYTF,TGTGCCGGGTCATACTCCACAGGGTTGGGCTACACCTTC
TRBD1,TRBJ1-1,TRBV6-5,many,CASTLGQGHTEAFF,TGTGCCAGCACCCTAGGACAGGGGCACACTGAAGCTTTCTTT
NA,TRBJ2-7,TRBV27,many,CASSFSGSSYEQYF,TGTGCCAGCAGTTTTTCCGGGAGCTCCTACGAGCAGTACTTC
NA,TRBJ2-2,TRBV9,NA,CASSTGTSFGGELFF,TGTGCCAGCAGTACCGGGACCTCATTTGGCGGGGAGCTGTTTTTT
NA,TRBJ1-1,TRBV3-1,few,CASSQGTTEAFF,TGTGCCAGCAGCCAGGGCACCACTGAAGCTTTCTTT
NA,TRBJ2-7,TRBV27,many,CASSLNGMEQQYF,TGTGCCAGCAGTTTAAACGGGATGGAGCAGCAGTACTTC
TRBD1,TRBJ2-7,TRBV5-4,NA,CASSSTGAEQYF,TGTGCCAGCAGCTCCACAGGGGCCGAGCAGTACTTC
NA,TRBJ1-3,TRBV27,NA,CASSLVAAGNTIYF,TGTGCCAGCAGTTTAGTGGCAGCTGGAAACACCATATATTTT
NA,TRBJ2-2,TRBV7-2,NA,CASSLGWGTGELFF,TGTGCCAGCAGCTTAGGCTGGGGCACCGGGGAGCTGTTTTTT
NA,TRBJ2-2,TRBV7-6,many,CASEGENTGELFF,TGTGCCAGCGAAGGGGAGAACACCGGGGAGCTGTTTTTT
TRBD1,TRBJ2-2,TRBV7-8,NA,CASSLGDRGYATGELFF,TGTGCCAGCAGCTTAGGGGACAGGGGGTATGCCACCGGGGAGCTGTTTTTT
TRBD1,TRBJ2-2,TRBV29-1,few,CSVDGRMRDRGVPNTGELFF,TGCAGCGTTGATGGTCGAATGCGGGACAGGGGAGTTCCGAACACCGGGGAGCTGTTTTTT
TRBD2,TRBJ2-3,TRBV7-2,many,CASSPRGRGSKADTQYF,TGTGCCAGCAGCCCAAGAGGGCGGGGGAGCAAAGCAGATACGCAGTATTTT
NA,TRBJ2-3,TRBV7-2,few,CASSLVLSGADTQYF,TGTGCCAGCAGCTTAGTTCTTTCCGGGGCAGATACGCAGTATTTT
NA,TRBJ2-1,TRBV9,few,CASSPQGGPYNEQFF,TGTGCCAGCAGCCCCCAAGGGGGTCCCTACAATGAGCAGTTCTTC
TRBD1,TRBJ1-2,TRBV12-3/TRBV12-4,NA,CASSSTLQGDYGYTF,TGTGCCAGCAGCTCCACCTTACAGGGGGACTATGGCTACACCTTC